This entry lists 17 T cell receptor beta chains sequenced from one sample in a study of T cell repertoires in cytomegalovirus infection. These receptors have no identified antigens. MiXCR was run by TCRdb on the reads, yielding one entry per CDR3 protein. This repertoire shows fewer than 900,000 distinct CDR3 sequences, approximately 32% found once; its top ten account for around 13%. This specimen consisted of cultured CD8+ T cells from PBMCs, obtained from culture after CMV antigen stimulation. These receptors all come from a human donor in good health (CMV status not recorded). Some clones in this sample may be carry-over from other donors' samples.

This clonotype was observed a handful of times. V usage is TRBV9 and J usage is TRBJ2-1; D ambiguous. The CDR3 consists of 15 residues. The germline V gene has CDR1 SGDLS and CDR2 YYNGEE. V was shortened by 3 bases and J by 6 bases, with 16 bases between the two germline ends. CDR3: CASSEEATLSNEQFF. The DNA of the CDR3 is TGTGCCAGCAGCGAAGAGGCGACCCTTAGCAATGAGCAGTTCTTC.

This clonotype was recorded a few times. V is TRBV29-1 and J is TRBJ2-3; 7 nucleotides line up with TRBD1. V lost 6 bases, J lost 4 bases, and 7 bases stayed unmatched. CDR1 is SQVTM and CDR2 is ANQGSEA in the germline V gene. This CDR3 is built from 13 residues. Here the CDR3 DNA reads TGCAGCGTGAACCACAGGGGTGCAGATACGCAGTATTTT. Translating gives CSVNHRGADTQYF.

This clonotype has just a few counts. This rearrangement joins TRBV2 to TRBJ1-1; the D is unclear. The germline CDR1 and CDR2 sequences are SNHLY and FYNNEI. Trimming removed 1 base from V and 1 base from J, with 1 base in between. The CDR3 consists of 12 residues. Here the CDR3 reads CASSEENTEAFF. The DNA for the CDR3 is TGTGCCAGCAGTGAAGAGAACACTGAAGCTTTCTTT. Full variable domain (rest looked up from reference TRBV2 and TRBJ1-1): EPEVTQTPSHQVTQMGQEVILRCVPISNHLYFYWYRQILGQKVEFLVSFYNNEISEKSEIFDDQFSVERPDGSNFTLKIRSTKLEDSAMYFCASSEENTEAFFGQGTRLTVV.

CDR3 residues: CASSSLPGTGREKLFF. The CDR3 nucleotides read TGTGCCAGCAGTTCATTGCCCGGGACAGGGCGTGAAAAACTGTTTTTT. This chain joins TRBV12-3 or TRBV12-4 and TRBJ1-4, with 9 bases aligning to TRBD1. V lost 4 bases and J lost 7; bases outside the gene matches: 10. The CDR3 extends over 16 amino acids.

This clonotype was recorded a few times. This rearrangement joins TRBV10-3 to TRBJ1-5; D is unclear. This CDR3 has 14 amino acids. V lost 10 bases and J lost 0, with 13 bases in between. Germline lookup yields CDR1 ENHRY and CDR2 SYGVKD. The CDR3 protein is CATHSGYSNQPQHF. DNA for the CDR3: TGTGCCACCCACTCCGGCTATAGCAATCAGCCCCAGCATTTT.

Worth noting for this clonotype: The junction departs from the called germline gene at one end, perhaps through a read error. The chain uses TRBV5-4 and TRBJ2-1, with 8 bases lining up with TRBD1. Germline V lookup: CDR1 SGHNT, CDR2 YYREEE (reference sequence). This CDR3 has 9 residues. The CDR3 loop is CASSGDRIF. The CDR3 nucleotides are TGTGCCAGCAGCGGGGACAGGATCTTC. The full variable domain, its missing parts supplied by reference TRBV5-4 and TRBJ2-1, is ETGVTQSPTHLIKTRGQQVTLRCSSQSGHNTVSWYQQALGQGPQFIFQYYREEENGRGNFPPRFSGLQFPNYSSELNVNALELDDSALYLCASSGDRIFGPGTRLTVL.

This clonotype was detected a few times. The gene calls are TRBV7-4 and TRBJ2-7; D is uncertain. CDR1 SGHVT and CDR2 SQSDAQ come from the germline V gene. CDR3 size: 12 residues. V was cut by 5 bases and J by 6 bases, with 11 bases left in between. CDR3 loop: CASSPELPEQYF. The DNA of the CDR3 is TGTGCCAGCAGCCCGGAGCTTCCCGAGCAGTACTTC.

The chain is built from TRBV20-1 and TRBJ1-3, with 10 bases matching TRBD1. The germline gives CDR1 DFQATT, CDR2 SNEGSKA (reference sequence). With V trimmed by 0 bases and J by 7 bases, 6 bases remained unmatched. This CDR3 contains 15 residues. As DNA, the CDR3 is TGCAGTGCTAGAGAAACGGGACAGGGGTCGAACACCATATATTTT. Amino acids: CSARETGQGSNTIYF.

This clonotype occurred once. This chain links TRBV19 with TRBJ2-1; D may be TRBD1 (6 bases). Deletions cut 1 base from V and 5 bases from J, with 12 bases between. CDR1 and CDR2 (germline): LNHDA, SQIVND (reference sequence). This CDR3 contains 15 residues. The CDR3 coding sequence is TGTGCCAGTAGTATAGGCCGGACAGCTCACAATGAGCAGTTCTTC. This encodes CASSIGRTAHNEQFF.

This clonotype was recorded a few times. The CDR3 bases are TGTGCCAGCAGCTCCACAGGTTCCTCAAACTATGGCTACACCTTC. It translates to CASSSTGSSNYGYTF. The chain links TRBV7-9 to TRBJ1-2; possibly TRBD1 for D (5 bases). Trimming cost V 4 bases and J 2 bases, with 14 bases left between them. CDR3 size: 15 residues. CDR1 SEHNR and CDR2 FQNEAQ come from the germline V gene (reference sequence).

The chain employs TRBV7-9 and TRBJ2-3; 9 bases fit TRBD2. The CDR3 is 19 amino acids. The J segment lost 2 bases and the V segment lost 2 bases, leaving 14 bases of the junction unmatched. Germline values: CDR1 SEHNR, CDR2 FQNEAQ (reference sequence). CDR3 region: CASSLTPKFLAGSTDTQYF. For the CDR3, the DNA is TGTGCCAGCAGCTTAACCCCGAAGTTCCTAGCGGGGTCCACAGATACGCAGTATTTT.

There are a few counts of this clonotype. This chain joins TRBV13 and TRBJ1-2; 7 nucleotides line up with TRBD1. CDR3 size: 15 residues. J gave up 1 base and V 4 bases, and 6 bases lay outside the gene matches. The V gene's germline CDR1 is PRHDT and CDR2 FYEKMQ (reference sequence). The CDR3 loop reads CASSSRTGNNYGYTF. CDR3 coding DNA: TGTGCCAGCAGCTCCCGGACAGGAAATAACTATGGCTACACCTTC.

The gene calls are TRBV7-8 and TRBJ2-1; D tentatively fits TRBD1 or TRBD2 (6 bases each). This CDR3 region has 18 residues. The V end was cut by 4 bases, the J end by 7 bases, with 26 bases between. Germline CDR1 is SGHVS and CDR2 is FQNEAQ. The CDR3 here is CASSYGGGAPARVNEQFF. The CDR3 bases are TGTGCCAGCAGCTACGGAGGGGGAGCCCCCGCTCGGGTAAATGAGCAGTTCTTC. The variable domain in full, with the rest retrieved from reference TRBV7-8 and TRBJ2-1, is GAGVSQSPRYKVAKRGQDVALRCDPISGHVSLFWYQQALGQGPEFLTYFQNEAQLDKSGLPSDRFFAERPEGSVSTLKIQRTQQEDSAVYLCASSYGGGAPARVNEQFFGPGTRLTVL.

The V call is TRBV28, the J call TRBJ1-2, with 7 bases lining up with TRBD1. CDR1 and CDR2 from the germline V gene are MDHEN and SYDVKM. This CDR3 has 15 amino acids. After removal of 2 bases from V and 4 bases from J, the junction contained 7 bases not matched to a gene. The CDR3 DNA sequence: TGTGCCAGCAGTTTAAGTGGGGACAGAACCTATGGCTACACCTTC. Translated: CASSLSGDRTYGYTF.

J is TRBJ1-1 and V is TRBV4-3; TRBD1 might be the D (5 bases). Per germline, CDR1 LGHNA and CDR2 YSLEER. The CDR3 is 13 residues long. The V end lost 4 bases, the J end lost 11 bases, and 17 bases lay between the germline ends. CDR3 nucleotides: TGCGCCAGCAGCCGCGACAGAGACATCTTGGCTTTCTTT. It yields the protein CASSRDRDILAFF.

This clonotype was counted a few times. The rearrangement joins TRBV7-2 to TRBJ2-5; D may match TRBD1 or TRBD2 (5 bases each). This CDR3 contains 15 residues. Germline lookup yields CDR1 SGHTA and CDR2 FQGNSA. The V end was cut by 3 bases, the J end by 4 bases, with 15 bases between. The CDR3 DNA reads as TGTGCCAGCAGCTTGGACGGGGTGCAGGGAGAGACCCAGTACTTC. Encoded protein: CASSLDGVQGETQYF. Full variable domain (rest looked up from reference TRBV7-2 and TRBJ2-5): GAGVSQSPSNKVTEKGKDVELRCDPISGHTALYWYRQSLGQGLEFLIYFQGNSAPDKSGLPSDRFSAERTGGSVSTLTIQRTQQEDSAVYLCASSLDGVQGETQYFGPGTRLLVL.

This clonotype was picked up a small number of times. V usage is TRBV15 and J usage is TRBJ2-1; the match to TRBD2 covers 11 bases. Germline CDR1 is LNHNV and CDR2 is YYDKDF (reference sequence). V was clipped by 0 bases and J by 3 bases; unmatched bases: 10. This CDR3 is 19 amino acids long. CDR3 sequence reads: CATSRDVLAGGGNYNEQFF. Here the CDR3 DNA reads TGTGCCACCAGCAGAGATGTCCTAGCGGGGGGCGGTAACTACAATGAGCAGTTCTTC.